Below are 17 T cell receptor beta chains sequenced from a single sample in a study of regulatory T cells in long-lasting Graves disease. The time point was: newly diagnosed GD, antithyroid drugs for less than 3 months. Preparation of the TCR library used RNA extracted from PBMCs. Combining iRepertoire HTBI primers with Arm-PCR of CDR3 regions, the authors built TCR beta libraries. A single record per CDR3 protein comes from TCRdb applying MiXCR to the multiplex PCR reads. The sample carries about 560,000 distinct CDR3 sequences, 15% to 20% recorded once. The data were also submitted as part of a second study, on T cells in Graves' hyperthyroidism and ophthalmopathy.

Sequenced material: peripheral blood mononuclear cells (PBMCs), taken at new diagnosis, from a patient treated with antithyroid drugs. The receptors originated from a man younger than 35 with Graves disease.

This clonotype occurred a few times. The J gene is TRBJ1-1, the V gene TRBV13; D is undetermined. Germline assignment: CDR1 PRHDT and CDR2 FYEKMQ (reference sequence). The CDR3 has 14 amino acids. Trimming took 6 bases from V and 1 from J, leaving 12 bases between them. DNA of the CDR3: TGTGCCAGCAGTTCCCTGAGGGCGAACACTGAAGCTTTCTTT. It codes for CASSSLRANTEAFF.

The chain is built from TRBV7-9 and TRBJ1-2; no firm D call. The V gene lost 1 base and the J gene lost 8 bases, with 8 bases spanning the gap. The V gene's germline CDR1 is SEHNR and CDR2 FQNEAQ (reference sequence). CDR3 size: 12 residues. The CDR3 is CASSLESEGYTF. DNA for the CDR3: TGTGCCAGCAGCTTAGAATCTGAGGGCTACACCTTC.

This clonotype was observed at least ten times. The rearrangement joins TRBV11-2 to TRBJ2-7, with D maybe TRBD1 (5 bases). Germline values: CDR1 SGHAT, CDR2 FQNNGV. Trimming left V 3 bases short and J 2 bases short, with 20 bases between. The CDR3 covers 17 residues. In DNA, the CDR3 is TGTGCCAGCAGCTTCCGGAATATCCCGACAGTGCCCTACGAGCAGTACTTC. Translation: CASSFRNIPTVPYEQYF.

This clonotype was recorded many times. V usage is TRBV27 and J usage is TRBJ2-7, with TRBD2 matching 11 bases. Germline CDR1 is MNHEY and CDR2 is SMNVEV (reference sequence). V was pared by 5 bases and J by 5 bases, with 5 bases of the junction left unmatched. CDR3 length equals 14 residues. The CDR3 here is CASSPKTSGDEQYF. DNA for the CDR3: TGTGCCAGCAGTCCCAAGACTAGCGGGGACGAGCAGTACTTC.

The chain has TRBV11-1 and TRBJ2-2; D possibly corresponds to TRBD2 (7 bases). The CDR3 has 19 amino acids. Germline assignment: CDR1 SGHAT and CDR2 FQDESV (reference sequence). Trimming shortened V by 7 bases and J by 2 bases, and 26 bases separated the two germline ends. In DNA form, the CDR3 reads TGTGCCAGCACCCCTTATGTTTGGGGAGGGGACACCAACACCGGGGAGCTGTTTTTT. Translation: CASTPYVWGGDTNTGELFF.

There are many counts of this clonotype. The rearrangement links TRBV6-4 to TRBJ1-1; TRBD1 might be the D (5 bases). The CDR3 sequence is 14 residues long. Germline loops: CDR1 MRHNA, CDR2 SNTAGT. Trimming removed 6 bases at V and 5 bases at J, with 16 bases between. As DNA, the CDR3 is TGTGCCAGCAGAGAATACGAACGGGGGACTGAAGCTTTCTTT. Its protein is CASREYERGTEAFF.

The chain joins TRBV6-2 or TRBV6-3 to TRBJ1-4, with D maybe TRBD1 (6 bases). Trimming pared 7 bases from V and 8 bases from J, leaving 14 bases between. The germline V gene encodes CDR1 MNHEY and CDR2 SVGEGT. This CDR3 spans 13 amino acids. CDR3 sequence reads: CASNFRGGEKLFF. The CDR3 DNA reads as TGTGCCAGCAACTTCAGGGGTGGGGAAAAACTGTTTTTT.

The chain joins TRBV5-1 to TRBJ2-5; D might be TRBD2 (6 bases). The CDR3 consists of 15 residues. Per germline, CDR1 SGHRS and CDR2 YFSETQ. V was clipped by 3 bases and J by 3 bases, with 15 bases between them. For the CDR3, the DNA is TGCGCCAGCAGCTCGTTCGGGACGGGAGAAGAGACCCAGTACTTC. Residues: CASSSFGTGEETQYF. Full variable domain (rest looked up from reference TRBV5-1 and TRBJ2-5): KAGVTQTPRYLIKTRGQQVTLSCSPISGHRSVSWYQQTPGQGLQFLFEYFSETQRNKGNFPGRFSGRQFSNSRSEMNVSTLELGDSALYLCASSSFGTGEETQYFGPGTRLLVL.

This clonotype was seen more than once but under ten times. The gene calls are TRBV10-3 and TRBJ2-1, with 11 bases aligning to TRBD2. The V gene's germline CDR1 is ENHRY and CDR2 SYGVKD. The CDR3 runs to 16 residues. With 8 bases clipped from V and 7 bases from J, the junction kept 13 bases outside the gene matches. CDR3 loop: CAISGTSGRFGNEQFF. In nucleotides, the CDR3 is TGTGCCATCTCAGGAACTAGCGGGAGATTCGGTAATGAGCAGTTCTTC.

This chain joins TRBV29-1 and TRBJ2-1; D gene uncertain. CDR3 length: 15 residues. Germline CDR1 is SQVTM and CDR2 is ANQGSEA. Trimming stripped 6 bases from V and 0 bases from J, with 15 bases between. As DNA, the CDR3 is TGCAGCGTCCATGGGCAGCCGAGCTCCTACAATGAGCAGTTCTTC. Protein sequence: CSVHGQPSSYNEQFF.

J is TRBJ1-2 and V is TRBV27, with 9 positions matching TRBD1. Germline trimming cut 5 bases from V and 4 bases from J; bases unmatched to any gene: 2. CDR1 MNHEY and CDR2 SMNVEV come from the germline V gene (reference sequence). The CDR3 is 13 amino acids. CDR3 DNA sequence: TGTGCCAGCAGTCGGGACAGGGTCTATGGCTACACCTTC. Protein sequence: CASSRDRVYGYTF.

The chain has TRBV20-1 and TRBJ2-7; D is unclear. The CDR3 contains 11 residues. V shed 4 bases and J shed 2 bases, with 6 bases lying between them. Germline CDR1 DFQATT, CDR2 SNEGSKA (reference sequence). The CDR3 spells CSATPTYEQYF. The CDR3 nucleotides are TGCAGTGCTACCCCAACCTACGAGCAGTACTTC.

There are many counts of this clonotype. The chain carries TRBV6-1 and TRBJ1-1; D is unresolved. Per the germline V gene, CDR1 is MNHNS and CDR2 is SASEGT. V lost 5 bases and J 4 bases, leaving 8 bases between the germline ends. The CDR3 sequence is 12 residues long. The CDR3 loop is CASSRLGTEAFF. The CDR3 nucleotides are TGTGCCAGCAGTCGGCTGGGCACTGAAGCTTTCTTT.

In this sample, this clonotype turned up a few times. The genes are TRBV5-1 and TRBJ2-2; the match to TRBD2 covers 14 bases. CDR1 and CDR2 (germline): SGHRS, YFSETQ. V lost 6 bases and J lost 10; bases outside the gene matches: 11. There are 16 residues in the CDR3. This chain's CDR3 is CASTTGLAGGQEELFF. The CDR3 nucleotides are TGCGCCAGCACCACTGGACTAGCGGGAGGTCAGGAGGAGCTGTTTTTT.

Remarks on this clonotype: A much larger clone is a single base away; this may be a read error. The V gene is TRBV2, the J gene TRBJ2-3, with 7 positions matching TRBD1. This CDR3 spans 15 amino acids. CDR1 and CDR2 from the germline V gene are SNHLY and FYNNEI. CDR3 sequence (DNA): TGTGCCAGCAGTGTGACAGGGATCGAATCAGATGCGCAGTATTTT. Translated: CASSVTGIESDAQYF. Full variable domain (missing parts from reference TRBV2 and TRBJ2-3): EPEVTQTPSHQVTQMGQEVILRCVPISNHLYFYWYRQILGQKVEFLVSFYNNEISEKSEIFDDQFSVERPDGSNFTLKIRSTKLEDSAMYFCASSVTGIESDAQYFGPGTRLTVL.

V and J are TRBV13 and TRBJ2-1; weak D call: TRBD2 (5 bases). There are 14 residues in the CDR3. The ends were cut back, 5 bases at V and 7 bases at J, with 15 bases in the middle. Germline V gives CDR1 PRHDT, CDR2 FYEKMQ (reference sequence). CDR3 in amino acids: CASSLRRILNEQFF. The CDR3, as DNA: TGTGCCAGCAGCCTAAGGAGGATTCTAAATGAGCAGTTCTTC.

This clonotype showed up many times. The chain employs TRBV3-1 and TRBJ2-1; the match to TRBD2 covers 10 bases. The germline V gene encodes CDR1 LGHDT and CDR2 YNNKEL (reference sequence). The CDR3 is 15 residues long. The J segment lost 10 bases and the V segment lost 0 bases, leaving 6 bases of the junction unmatched. In DNA, the CDR3 is TGTGCCAGCAGCCAAGATATACTAGCGGGACGGGAGCAGTTCTTC. Translated: CASSQDILAGREQFF.